These T cell receptor beta chains were read from a single sample in a study of PD-1 blockade in classical Hodgkin lymphoma. Some clones are missing from TCRdb's copy, which holds only in-frame ones; the method was immunoSEQ multiplex PCR. This repertoire shows 20,000 to 30,000 clones, roughly nine tenths found once; its top ten account for almost 0.55%. Sample: CD4+ T cells from blood. The receptor source for this set is a human donor with classical Hodgkin lymphoma. CDR3s include the opening cysteine and the closing phenylalanine or tryptophan. A D gene is named only where the DNA matches it firmly. Expanded clones are given a class, and other clones once, few, many or no size at all.

v_gene,len,j_gene,abundance,d_gene,CDR3nt,CDR3aa
TRBV30,16,TRBJ1-4,.,.,TGTGCCTGGAGGCTAAACCGGGGCGCAACTAATGAAAAACTGTTTTTT,CAWRLNRGATNEKLFF
TRBV29-1,10,TRBJ1-5,.,.,TGCAGCGGAGGCAATCAGCCCCAGCATTTT,CSGGNQPQHF
TRBV2,18,TRBJ2-5,.,TRBD2,TGTGCCAGCAGTGACCTGCTGGGACTAGCGGGGAGAGAAGAGACCCAGTACTTC,CASSDLLGLAGREETQYF
TRBV28,16,TRBJ2-7,.,.,TGTGCCAGCAGTAGATCAGGACAGGGAGGGTCCTACGAGCAGTACTTC,CASSRSGQGGSYEQYF
TRBV18,14,TRBJ2-5,.,TRBD2,TGTGCCAGCTCACCAAGGGAAAGCGGGGGGACCCAGTACTTC,CASSPRESGGTQYF
TRBV5-1,14,TRBJ2-5,.,.,TGCGCCAGCAGCTTGAGGGGGGGGCAAGAGACCCAGTACTTC,CASSLRGGQETQYF
TRBV19,12,TRBJ1-5,few,.,TGTGCCAGTAGCCGCACCAATCAGCCCCAGCATTTT,CASSRTNQPQHF
TRBV7-2,15,TRBJ2-2,.,.,TGTGCCAGCACCGTAGGGGGGGGCAACACCGGGGAGCTGTTTTTT,CASTVGGGNTGELFF
TRBV5-8,15,TRBJ2-2,.,TRBD2,TGTGCCAGCACAATAGCGGGGACCTGGGCCGGGGAGCTGTTTTTT,CASTIAGTWAGELFF
TRBV29-1,13,TRBJ1-1,.,TRBD1,TGCAGCTCCAAGGGGACAGGGAACGCTGAAGCTTTCTTT,CSSKGTGNAEAFF
TRBV5-5,14,TRBJ2-7,.,.,TGTGCCAGCAGCTTGGTTCGGGACCGCGGCGAGCAGTACTTC,CASSLVRDRGEQYF
TRBV10-2,16,TRBJ2-2,.,TRBD1,TGCGCCAGCAGTGAGTCTAGGGACAGGGGCACCGGGGAGCTGTTTTTT,CASSESRDRGTGELFF
TRBV19,13,TRBJ2-3,.,.,TGTGCCAGTAAGACAGGCGGCGCAGATACGCAGTATTTT,CASKTGGADTQYF
TRBV11-2,15,TRBJ1-2,once,.,TGTGCCAGCAGCTCACAGGGCTCGCTAGGCTATGGCTACACCTTC,CASSSQGSLGYGYTF
TRBV6-6,13,TRBJ1-2,.,.,TGTGCCAGCACCGAGGGGGGCAACTATGGCTACACCTTC,CASTEGGNYGYTF
TRBV7-2,14,TRBJ2-7,.,TRBD2,TGTGCCAGCAGCCCCGGGCTAGCGGGGACCGAGCAGTACTTC,CASSPGLAGTEQYF
TRBV7-8,18,TRBJ2-1,once,TRBD2,TGTGCCAGCAGCCCCAGGTCGCTGCGCACCCGGACTAGCAATGAGCAGTTCTTC,CASSPRSLRTRTSNEQFF
TRBV29-1,12,TRBJ1-1,.,.,TGCAGCGTTTGCCGGGCGGACACTGAAGCTTTCTTT,CSVCRADTEAFF
TRBV4-3,16,TRBJ1-3,.,.,TGCGCCAGCAGCCCTACGCTCGCTGCTTTGGACCACACCATATATTTT,CASSPTLAALDHTIYF
TRBV27,15,TRBJ2-7,.,TRBD1,TGTGCCAGCAGTTTTTTGGGACAGGGGTCCTACGAGCAGTACTTC,CASSFLGQGSYEQYF
TRBV5-6,14,TRBJ2-5,once,TRBD1,TGTGCCAGCAGGCGGACAGGGGAGGGAGAGACCCAGTACTTC,CASRRTGEGETQYF
TRBV19,16,TRBJ2-1,once,.,TGTGCCAGTAGTATAGCAATCCAGGGGCCCGGCAATGAGCAGTTCTTC,CASSIAIQGPGNEQFF
TRBV10-1,12,TRBJ2-1,.,.,TGCGCCAGCAGTGAGCTCAGGGGTGAGCAGTTCTTC,CASSELRGEQFF
TRBV28,17,TRBJ1-3,.,.,TGTGCCAGCAGTTTATCCTCAGGGTCAATCTCTGGAAACACCATATATTTT,CASSLSSGSISGNTIYF
TRBV10-3,14,TRBJ2-5,.,.,TGTGCCATCAGGCGGCCTGAGGACCAAGAGACCCAGTACTTC,CAIRRPEDQETQYF
TRBV11-3,15,TRBJ2-3,.,TRBD2,TGTGCCAGCAGCTCTAGCGGGGGGGGCACAGATACGCAGTATTTT,CASSSSGGGTDTQYF
TRBV5-4,13,TRBJ2-3,.,TRBD1,TGTGCCAGCAGCTCGGACAGGGCAGATACGCAGTATTTT,CASSSDRADTQYF
TRBV6-6,16,TRBJ1-6,few,.,TGTGCCAGCACCGGATCATGGAGGGTGGATAATTCACCCCTCCACTTT,CASTGSWRVDNSPLHF
TRBV2,14,TRBJ2-1,.,.,TGTGCCAGCAGTTCAGGGGCGGGATACAATGAGCAGTTCTTC,CASSSGAGYNEQFF
TRBV2,14,TRBJ1-2,few,.,TGTGCCAGTACGTACGTACTACCTCCCGGAAGCTACACCTTC,CASTYVLPPGSYTF
TRBV7-9,15,TRBJ2-5,.,TRBD1,TGTGCCAGCAGCCTACGGACAGGGGGCAGTGAGACCCAGTACTTC,CASSLRTGGSETQYF
TRBV14,14,TRBJ2-1,.,TRBD2,TGTGCCAGCAGCCAAGGACTAGCCATGTCGAAGCAGTTCTTC,CASSQGLAMSKQFF
TRBV6-5,15,TRBJ2-7,.,TRBD1,TGTGCCAGCCGCCGCGGACAGGGGAGCTCCTACGAGCAGTACTTC,CASRRGQGSSYEQYF
TRBV5-6,13,TRBJ2-2,.,.,TGTGCCAGCAGCTTGGCGGGTCCCGGGGAGCTGTTTTTT,CASSLAGPGELFF
TRBV28,16,TRBJ1-2,.,TRBD1,TGTGCCAGCAGTCTCGTAGACAGGGGATCGAACTATGGCTACACCTTC,CASSLVDRGSNYGYTF
TRBV6-5,13,TRBJ2-5,.,TRBD2,TGTGCCAGCAGACAATCGGGGGGAAGTACCCAGTACTTC,CASRQSGGSTQYF
TRBV27,17,TRBJ1-6,.,TRBD1,TGTGCCAGCAGTCCTTTATGGACAGGGCCCTATAATTCACCCCTCCACTTT,CASSPLWTGPYNSPLHF
TRBV6-1,15,TRBJ2-7,.,.,TGTGCCAGCAGACGCCCCTCGGTGGGGGCCTACGAGCAGTACTTC,CASRRPSVGAYEQYF
TRBV28,12,TRBJ2-5,.,.,TGTGCCAGCAGTCATCTCCAAGAGACCCAGTACTTC,CASSHLQETQYF
TRBV30,13,TRBJ1-5,.,.,TGTGCCTGGAGTGGAGGGACGGATGGGCCCCAGCATTTT,CAWSGGTDGPQHF
TRBV28,16,TRBJ2-1,once,.,TGTGCCAGCAGTTTATCAGTGGGGAGCTCCTACAATGAGCAGTTCTTC,CASSLSVGSSYNEQFF
TRBV7-8,15,TRBJ2-2,.,TRBD2,TGTGCCAGCAGCTTCCAGTGGGGGGGCACCGGGGAGCTGTTTTTT,CASSFQWGGTGELFF
TRBV5-1,14,TRBJ1-2,.,TRBD1,TGCGCCAGCAGCTTCGGACAGGCGAACTATGGCTACACCTTC,CASSFGQANYGYTF
TRBV30,11,TRBJ2-3,.,.,TGTGCCTGGTCCATCGGGAATACGCAGTATTTT,CAWSIGNTQYF
TRBV6-5,16,TRBJ2-7,.,.,TGTGCCAGCAGTTACGCTCTATTTGGGGGAGGCTACGAGCAGTACTTC,CASSYALFGGGYEQYF
TRBV11-2,17,TRBJ2-2,.,.,TGTGCCAGCAGCCCCGGTGGGTACAGGGTGAACACCGGGGAGCTGTTTTTT,CASSPGGYRVNTGELFF
TRBV5-4,13,TRBJ2-7,.,.,TGTGCCAGCAGCCTCCGAGGCAGGTACGAGCAGTACTTC,CASSLRGRYEQYF
TRBV7-3,14,TRBJ1-1,once,.,TGTGCCAGCAGCTTATCGGGGGATCAAACTGAAGCTTTCTTT,CASSLSGDQTEAFF
TRBV5-1,13,TRBJ2-1,.,.,TGCGCCAGCAGCTTGGTTCTGGCGGAGGAGCAGTTCTTC,CASSLVLAEEQFF
TRBV4-3,16,TRBJ2-5,.,TRBD2,TGCGCCAGCAGCCTCCGGACTAGCGGGGGGCCGGGGACCCAGTACTTC,CASSLRTSGGPGTQYF
TRBV19,15,TRBJ2-1,.,TRBD1,TGTGCCAGTAGGAAAGACAGGGGACTTACGAATGAGCAGTTCTTC,CASRKDRGLTNEQFF
TRBV18,13,TRBJ2-7,few,.,TGTGCCAGCTCCTCGGGACAAGCCGGGGAGCAGTACTTC,CASSSGQAGEQYF
TRBV5-1,18,TRBJ2-2,once,TRBD1,TGCGCCAGCAGCTTGTTATCCCGTCGACAGGGTCCAACCGGGGAGCTGTTTTTT,CASSLLSRRQGPTGELFF
TRBV7-2,15,TRBJ2-2,.,.,TGTGCCAGCAGCTTAGTGCGGGGGAACACCGGGGAGCTGTTTTTT,CASSLVRGNTGELFF
TRBV27,15,TRBJ1-2,.,.,TGTGCCAGCAGTTTATCCAGGGTACTCGAGCATGGCTACACCTTC,CASSLSRVLEHGYTF
TRBV7-3,14,TRBJ2-3,.,.,TGTGCCAGCAGCTGGGATCCCGGCACAGATACGCAGTATTTT,CASSWDPGTDTQYF
TRBV11-2,15,TRBJ2-7,.,.,TGTGCCAGCAGCTTAGGTTACGGACAGACCTACGAGCAGTACTTC,CASSLGYGQTYEQYF
TRBV6-1,15,TRBJ1-5,.,TRBD1,TGTGCCAGCAGCCTGGGACAGGGATCTAATCAGCCCCAGCATTTT,CASSLGQGSNQPQHF
TRBV13,16,TRBJ1-2,few,.,TGTGCCAGCAGCTCAAGATCCCGGGGGGGAAGGTATGGCTACACCTTC,CASSSRSRGGRYGYTF
TRBV6-1,14,TRBJ1-2,.,.,TGTGCCAGCAGTGAAACCCTAGAATATTATGGCTACACCTTC,CASSETLEYYGYTF